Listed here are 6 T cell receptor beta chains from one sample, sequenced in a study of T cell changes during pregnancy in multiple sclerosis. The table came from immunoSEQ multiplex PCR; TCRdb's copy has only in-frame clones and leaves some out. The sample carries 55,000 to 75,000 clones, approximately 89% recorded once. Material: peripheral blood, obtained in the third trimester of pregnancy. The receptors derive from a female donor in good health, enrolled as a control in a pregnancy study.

The CDR3 region is CASSEGQLYEQYF. For the CDR3, the DNA is TGTGCCAGCAGTGAGGGGCAGTTATACGAGCAGTACTTC. The V and J genes are TRBV6-4 and TRBJ2-7, with D maybe TRBD1 (5 bases). This CDR3 has 13 amino acids. Germline CDR1 MRHNA, CDR2 SNTAGT. V was trimmed by 3 bases and J by 4 bases, leaving 10 bases between them.

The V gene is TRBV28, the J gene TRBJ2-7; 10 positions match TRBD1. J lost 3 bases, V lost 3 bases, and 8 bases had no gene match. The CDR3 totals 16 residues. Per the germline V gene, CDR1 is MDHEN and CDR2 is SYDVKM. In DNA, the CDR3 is TGTGCCAGCAGTTTTCCGGGACAGGGGAAAAGCTACGAGCAGTACTTC. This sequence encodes CASSFPGQGKSYEQYF. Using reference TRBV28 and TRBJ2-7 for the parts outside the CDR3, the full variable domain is DVKVTQSSRYLVKRTGEKVFLECVQDMDHENMFWYRQDPGLGLRLIYFSYDVKMKEKGDIPEGYSVSREKKERFSLILESASTNQTSMYLCASSFPGQGKSYEQYFGPGTRLTVT.

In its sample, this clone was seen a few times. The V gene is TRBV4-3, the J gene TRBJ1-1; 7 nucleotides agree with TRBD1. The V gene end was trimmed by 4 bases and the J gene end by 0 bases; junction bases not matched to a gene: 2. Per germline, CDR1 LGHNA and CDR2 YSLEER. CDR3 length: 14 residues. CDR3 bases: TGCGCCAGCAGCCCCGGGACAGTGAACACTGAAGCTTTCTTT. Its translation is CASSPGTVNTEAFF.

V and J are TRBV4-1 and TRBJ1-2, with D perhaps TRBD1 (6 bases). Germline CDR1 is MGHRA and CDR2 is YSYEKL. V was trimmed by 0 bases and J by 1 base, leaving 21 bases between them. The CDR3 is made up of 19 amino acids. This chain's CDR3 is CASSQDLGDTGRLNYGYTF. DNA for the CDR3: TGCGCCAGCAGCCAAGATCTGGGGGACACCGGAAGGCTTAACTATGGCTACACCTTC.

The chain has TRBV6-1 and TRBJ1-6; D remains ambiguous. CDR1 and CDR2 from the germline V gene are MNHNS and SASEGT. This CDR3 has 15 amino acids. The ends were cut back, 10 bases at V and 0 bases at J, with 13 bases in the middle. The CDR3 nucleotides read TGTGCCACCTCCGAACAGAGCTCCTATAATTCACCCCTCCACTTT. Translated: CATSEQSSYNSPLHF.

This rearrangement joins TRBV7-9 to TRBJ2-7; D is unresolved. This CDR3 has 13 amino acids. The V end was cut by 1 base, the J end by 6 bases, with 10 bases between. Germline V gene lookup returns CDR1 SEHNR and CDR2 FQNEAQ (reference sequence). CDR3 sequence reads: CASSLGSASEQYF. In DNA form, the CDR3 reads TGTGCCAGCAGCTTAGGTAGTGCCTCCGAGCAGTACTTC.